Described below is a single T cell receptor beta chain sequence and its context. These data are taken from a study of T cells in Graves' hyperthyroidism and ophthalmopathy. Patients showing uncontrolled infection, other autoimmune disease, pregnancy or lactation were ineligible. From less than 13 ml of fresh peripheral blood, PBMCs were isolated. Germline loops: CDR1 MNHNS, CDR2 SASEGT. This CDR3 has 15 amino acids. V was shortened by 3 bases and J by 8 bases, with 14 bases between the two germline ends. TCR beta CDR3 region amplification was performed from RNA transcripts. Researchers ran a first-round RT-PCR on the TCR CDR3 using the HTBI primer set. TCRdb used MiXCR to reprocess the multiplex PCR reads, holding one entry per CDR3 protein. The sample records some 550,000 distinct CDR3 sequences, 15% to 20% being singletons.

Sequenced material: blood. This clonotype was obtained from a woman in her 40s with Graves' ophthalmopathy. The V call is TRBV6-1, the J call TRBJ1-6, with a weak D call TRBD1 (5 bases). This CDR3 is CASSERGLGHSPLHF. The DNA of the CDR3 is TGTGCCAGCAGTGAGAGGGGATTAGGTCATTCACCCCTCCACTTT.